This T cell receptor beta chain was observed in a study of healthy donors' naive CD4 and CD8 T cells. About the study: All functional IMGT TCR alpha variants were covered by new primers.

TCR libraries were built from roughly 0.5 ug of total RNA by linear amplification. TCRdb called the reads again in MiXCR, with one record for every CDR3 protein. The data contain roughly 200,000 distinct CDR3 sequences, 65% to 80% of them singletons. In the case of this clonotype: Antigen specificity is unknown.

Study-level findings and limits: About 13% of CD4/CD8 propensity variance appeared explained by V, J and CDR3 charge. A reported CD4+/CD8+ bias affected most V and J genes in naive cells. Positive CDR3 charge linked to CD4+ cells, negative to CD8+ cells.

Sequencing input: naive CD4+ and CD8+ T cells sorted from blood, pooled from several donors. The source of this sequence is a pool of human donors in good health; the sample pools cells from several healthy donors.

This CDR3 is CAISGTSGRASYEQYF. The CDR3 DNA follows: TGTGCCATCAGTGGGACTAGCGGGAGGGCCTCGTACGAGCAGTACTTC. The J gene is TRBJ2-7, the V gene TRBV10-3; 15 bases match TRBD2. J gave up 4 bases and V 4 bases, and 5 bases lay outside the gene matches. This CDR3 spans 16 amino acids. Germline lookup yields CDR1 ENHRY and CDR2 SYGVKD.